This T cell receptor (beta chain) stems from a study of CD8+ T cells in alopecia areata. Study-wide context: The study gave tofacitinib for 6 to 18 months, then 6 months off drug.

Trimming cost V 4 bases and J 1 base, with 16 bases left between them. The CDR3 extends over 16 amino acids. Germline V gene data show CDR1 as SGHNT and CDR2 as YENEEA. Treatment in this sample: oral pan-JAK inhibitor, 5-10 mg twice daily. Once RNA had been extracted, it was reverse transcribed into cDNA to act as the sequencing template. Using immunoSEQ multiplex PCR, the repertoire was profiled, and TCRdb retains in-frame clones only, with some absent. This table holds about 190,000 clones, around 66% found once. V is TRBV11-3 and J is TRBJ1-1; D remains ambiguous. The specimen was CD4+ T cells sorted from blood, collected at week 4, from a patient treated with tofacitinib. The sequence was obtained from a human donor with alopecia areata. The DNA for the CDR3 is TGTGCCAGCAGCTCGCCAACAGTTCCCTCGAACACTGAAGCTTTCTTT. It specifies CASSSPTVPSNTEAFF.